The clone carrying this T cell receptor beta chain has only a few counts. Its antigen is not known. This record comes from a study of blood T cells in healthy people across ages. At the level of the study: Capture via template switching afforded approximately one barcoded beta molecule per two T cells.

Primed by a sample-barcoded 5' primer and a J-beta primer mix, a second PCR proceeded for roughly 7 to 11 cycles. Through a template-switch adaptor with 12 random nucleotides, each cDNA molecule received a tag. TCRdb reprocessed the 5' RACE reads via MiXCR and lists one record per CDR3 protein. The sample lists about 750,000 distinct CDR3 sequences, about 53% occurring once. The ends were cut back, 5 bases at V and 0 bases at J, with 14 bases in the middle. Germline values: CDR1 SGHAT, CDR2 FQNNGV. The CDR3 is 16 residues long. Findings and limits, study-wide: Naive T cell percentage strongly correlated with TCR beta diversity.

V gene TRBV11-2 combines with J gene TRBJ2-1; D is tentatively TRBD1 or TRBD2 (5 bases each). Sequencing was carried out using blood. The source is a man older than 75 in good health. The CDR3 here is CASSRNEGSSYNEQFF. The CDR3 coding sequence is TGTGCCAGCAGCCGAAATGAGGGGAGCTCCTACAATGAGCAGTTCTTC.